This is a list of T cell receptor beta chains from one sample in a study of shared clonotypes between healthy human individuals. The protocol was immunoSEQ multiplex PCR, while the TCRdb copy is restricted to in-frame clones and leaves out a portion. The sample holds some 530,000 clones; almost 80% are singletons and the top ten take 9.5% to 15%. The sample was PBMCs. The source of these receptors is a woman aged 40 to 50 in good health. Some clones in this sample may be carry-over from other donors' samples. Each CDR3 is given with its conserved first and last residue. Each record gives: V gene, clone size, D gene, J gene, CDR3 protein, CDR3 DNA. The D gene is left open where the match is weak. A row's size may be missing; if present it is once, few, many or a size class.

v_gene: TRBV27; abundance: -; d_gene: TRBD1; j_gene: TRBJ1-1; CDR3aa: CASRARGWNTEAFF; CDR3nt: TGTGCCAGCAGGGCCAGGGGGTGGAACACTGAAGCTTTCTTT
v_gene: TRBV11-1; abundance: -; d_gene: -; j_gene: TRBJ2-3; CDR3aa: CASSSRGDTQYF; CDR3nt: TGTGCCAGCAGCTCACGGGGGGATACGCAGTATTTT
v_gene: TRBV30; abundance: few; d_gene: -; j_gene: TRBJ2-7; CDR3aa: CAWKKGRLGLNSYEQYF; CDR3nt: TGTGCCTGGAAGAAGGGAAGACTAGGACTCAACTCCTACGAGCAGTACTTC
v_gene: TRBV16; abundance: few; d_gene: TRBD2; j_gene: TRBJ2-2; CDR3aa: CASSQSPGRAGELFF; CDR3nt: TGTGCCAGCAGCCAATCACCCGGGAGGGCCGGGGAGCTGTTTTTT
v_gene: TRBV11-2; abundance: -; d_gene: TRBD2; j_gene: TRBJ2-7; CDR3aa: CASSPLGRASGVNYEQYF; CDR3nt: TGTGCCAGCAGCCCACTAGGGCGGGCTAGCGGGGTTAACTACGAGCAGTACTTC
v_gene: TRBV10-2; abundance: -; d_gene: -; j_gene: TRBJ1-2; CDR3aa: CASSDGHGYTF; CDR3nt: TGCGCCAGCAGTGACGGGCATGGCTACACCTTC
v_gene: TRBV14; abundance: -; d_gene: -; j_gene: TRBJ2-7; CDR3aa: CASSKSSRRGYEQYF; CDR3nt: TGTGCCAGCAGCAAGAGCAGCCGAAGAGGATACGAGCAGTACTTC
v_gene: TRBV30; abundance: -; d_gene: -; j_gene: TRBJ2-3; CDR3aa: CAWRGVTSTDTQYF; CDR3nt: TGTGCCTGGAGAGGGGTTACTAGCACAGATACGCAGTATTTT
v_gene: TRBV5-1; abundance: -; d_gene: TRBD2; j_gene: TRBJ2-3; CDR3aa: CASSLDRASGSYTQYF; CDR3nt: TGCGCCAGCAGCCTGGACCGGGCTAGCGGGAGTTATACGCAGTATTTT
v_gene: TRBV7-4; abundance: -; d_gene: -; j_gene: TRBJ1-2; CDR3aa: CASSLALYGYTF; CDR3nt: TGTGCCAGCAGCTTAGCGCTGTATGGCTACACCTTC
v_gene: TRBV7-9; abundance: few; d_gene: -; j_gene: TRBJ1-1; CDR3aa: CASSLGQNTEAFF; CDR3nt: TGTGCCAGCAGCTTGGGGCAGAACACTGAAGCTTTCTTT
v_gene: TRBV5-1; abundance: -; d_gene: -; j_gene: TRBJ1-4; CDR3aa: CASSPNPGPNEKLFF; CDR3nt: TGCGCCAGCAGCCCGAACCCGGGCCCCAATGAAAAACTGTTTTTT
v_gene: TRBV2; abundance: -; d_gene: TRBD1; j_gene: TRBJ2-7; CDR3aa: CASRNRDRASYEQYF; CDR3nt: TGTGCCAGCAGGAACAGGGACAGGGCCTCCTACGAGCAGTACTTC
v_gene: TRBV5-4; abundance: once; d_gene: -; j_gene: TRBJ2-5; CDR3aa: CASSLTTAYQETQYF; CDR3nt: TGTGCCAGCAGCTTAACCACAGCTTACCAAGAGACCCAGTACTTC
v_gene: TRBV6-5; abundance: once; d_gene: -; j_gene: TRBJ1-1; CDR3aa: CASSAGYVNTEAFF; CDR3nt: TGTGCCAGCAGTGCAGGGTATGTGAACACTGAAGCTTTCTTT
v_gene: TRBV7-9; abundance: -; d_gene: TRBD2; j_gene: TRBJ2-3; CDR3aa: CASSSQRGLVQKDTQYF; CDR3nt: TGTGCCAGCAGCTCCCAGAGGGGACTAGTCCAAAAAGATACGCAGTATTTT
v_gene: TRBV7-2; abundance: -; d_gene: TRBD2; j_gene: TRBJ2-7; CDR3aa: CASRGAGGSYEQYF; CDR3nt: TGTGCCAGCAGAGGGGCGGGCGGGAGCTACGAGCAGTACTTC
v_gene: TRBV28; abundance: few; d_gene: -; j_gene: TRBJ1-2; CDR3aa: CASSFDSYGYTF; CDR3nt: TGTGCCAGCAGTTTCGACAGCTATGGCTACACCTTC
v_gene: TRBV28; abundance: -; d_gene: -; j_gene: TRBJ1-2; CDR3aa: CASSGYGYTF; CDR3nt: TGTGCCAGTTCAGGTTATGGCTACACCTTC
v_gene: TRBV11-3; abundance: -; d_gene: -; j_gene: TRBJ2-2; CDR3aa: CASSEGHMAGELFF; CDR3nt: TGTGCCAGCAGCGAAGGCCATATGGCCGGGGAGCTGTTTTTT
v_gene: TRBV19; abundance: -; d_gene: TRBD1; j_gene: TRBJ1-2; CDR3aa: CASTDRGLLGNGYTF; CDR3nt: TGTGCCAGTACCGACAGGGGACTTCTAGGAAATGGCTACACCTTC
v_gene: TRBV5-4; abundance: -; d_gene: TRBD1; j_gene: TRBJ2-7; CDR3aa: CASSTGTAYEQYF; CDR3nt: TGTGCCAGCAGCACTGGGACAGCCTACGAGCAGTACTTC
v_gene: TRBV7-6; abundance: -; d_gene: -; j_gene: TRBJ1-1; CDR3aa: CASSLGTGNTEAFF; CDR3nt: TGTGCCAGCAGCCTAGGGACTGGGAACACTGAAGCTTTCTTT
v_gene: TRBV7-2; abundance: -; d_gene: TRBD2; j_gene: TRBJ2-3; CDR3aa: CASSYHGTSGTTDTQYF; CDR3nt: TGTGCCAGCAGCTATCACGGGACTAGCGGGACCACAGATACGCAGTATTTT
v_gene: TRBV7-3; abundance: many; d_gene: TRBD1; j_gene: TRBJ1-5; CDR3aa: CASSSNGGQGQPQHF; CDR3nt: TGTGCCAGCAGCTCCAACGGGGGACAGGGGCAGCCCCAGCATTTT
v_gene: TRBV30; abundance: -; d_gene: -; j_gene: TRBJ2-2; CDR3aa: CAWSWGSGELFF; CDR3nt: TGTGCCTGGAGCTGGGGATCCGGGGAGCTGTTTTTT
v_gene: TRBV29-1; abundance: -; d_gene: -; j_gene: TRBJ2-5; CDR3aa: CSVQKGGGGPQETQYF; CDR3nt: TGCAGCGTCCAGAAGGGGGGCGGGGGTCCTCAAGAGACCCAGTACTTC
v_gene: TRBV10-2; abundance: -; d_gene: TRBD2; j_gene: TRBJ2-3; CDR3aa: CASSPTSGRADTQYF; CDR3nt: TGCGCCAGCAGTCCGACTAGCGGGAGGGCAGATACGCAGTATTTT
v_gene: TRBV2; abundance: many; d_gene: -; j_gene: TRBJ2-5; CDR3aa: CASSPRVEGETQYF; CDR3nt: TGTGCCAGCAGTCCCCGGGTAGAGGGAGAGACCCAGTACTTC
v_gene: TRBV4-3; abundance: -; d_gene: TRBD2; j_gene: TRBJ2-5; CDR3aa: CASSQGTSGETQYF; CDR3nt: TGCGCCAGCAGCCAGGGGACTAGCGGGGAGACCCAGTACTTC
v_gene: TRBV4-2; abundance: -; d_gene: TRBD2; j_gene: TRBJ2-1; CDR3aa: CASSPRTRDNEQFF; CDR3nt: TGTGCCAGCAGCCCTCGGACTAGAGACAATGAGCAGTTCTTC